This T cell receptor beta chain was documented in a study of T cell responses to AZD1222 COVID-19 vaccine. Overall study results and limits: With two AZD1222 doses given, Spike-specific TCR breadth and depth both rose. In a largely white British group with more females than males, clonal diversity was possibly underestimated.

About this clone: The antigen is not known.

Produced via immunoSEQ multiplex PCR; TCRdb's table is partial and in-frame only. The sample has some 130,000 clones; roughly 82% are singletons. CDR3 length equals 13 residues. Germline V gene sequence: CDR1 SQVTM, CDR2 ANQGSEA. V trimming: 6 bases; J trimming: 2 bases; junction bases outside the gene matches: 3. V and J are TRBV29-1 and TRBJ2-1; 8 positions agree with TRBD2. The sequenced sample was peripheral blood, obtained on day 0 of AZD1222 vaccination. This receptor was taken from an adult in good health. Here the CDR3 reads CSVSGGTYNEQFF. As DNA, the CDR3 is TGCAGCGTATCGGGGGGGACCTACAATGAGCAGTTCTTC.